These T cell receptor beta chains were read from a single sample in a study of T cell changes during pregnancy in multiple sclerosis. The method was immunoSEQ multiplex PCR; TCRdb's version includes in-frame clones alone and lacks a portion of them. The sample records 39,000 or so clones, 94% being singletons. This material consisted of CD8+ T cells from peripheral blood mononuclear cells, taken in the third trimester of pregnancy. The receptors were gathered from a female donor with multiple sclerosis, enrolled in a pregnancy study. The CDR3 runs from the conserved cysteine through the conserved F or W. Each record gives: D gene, V gene, J gene, clone size, CDR3 protein, CDR3 DNA. A D gene is named only where the DNA matches it firmly. Only part of the rows carry a size: once, few, many, or a class if the clone is expanded.

D: TRBD2
V: TRBV29-1
J: TRBJ2-7
size: .
CDR3: CSVELAGEEEQYF
DNA: TGCAGCGTCGAACTAGCGGGAGAGGAGGAGCAGTACTTC

D: TRBD1
V: TRBV19
J: TRBJ2-1
size: .
CDR3: CASEGQGKLGEQFF
DNA: TGTGCCTCCGAGGGACAGGGGAAATTGGGTGAGCAGTTCTTC

D: .
V: TRBV28
J: TRBJ2-2
size: once
CDR3: CASLSDRAGIEGTGELFF
DNA: TGTGCCAGTCTCTCTGATCGGGCGGGGATCGAGGGGACCGGGGAGCTGTTTTTT

D: .
V: TRBV6-1
J: TRBJ1-5
size: few
CDR3: CASSESGGQPQHF
DNA: TGTGCCAGCAGTGAATCGGGAGGACAGCCCCAGCATTTT

D: TRBD1
V: TRBV19
J: TRBJ1-5
size: .
CDR3: CASVGTGAWGNQPQHF
DNA: TGTGCCAGTGTCGGGACAGGGGCGTGGGGCAATCAGCCCCAGCATTTT

D: .
V: TRBV7-9
J: TRBJ2-1
size: .
CDR3: CASDYGTRNEQFF
DNA: TGTGCCAGCGACTACGGTACGAGGAATGAGCAGTTCTTC

D: .
V: TRBV4-3
J: TRBJ1-5
size: .
CDR3: CASSPGVSNQPQHF
DNA: TGCGCCAGCAGCCCAGGGGTTAGCAATCAGCCCCAGCATTTT

D: TRBD1
V: TRBV2
J: TRBJ2-7
size: .
CDR3: CASKGTGVGEQYF
DNA: TGTGCCAGCAAAGGGACAGGGGTGGGCGAGCAGTACTTC

D: .
V: TRBV7-6
J: TRBJ2-7
size: .
CDR3: CASSLAVSSYEQYF
DNA: TGTGCCAGCAGCTTAGCAGTGAGCTCCTACGAGCAGTACTTC

D: .
V: TRBV28
J: TRBJ2-7
size: .
CDR3: CASRRGNSYEQYF
DNA: TGTGCCAGCAGACGGGGGAACTCCTACGAGCAGTACTTC

D: .
V: TRBV5-1
J: TRBJ2-3
size: .
CDR3: CASSSTLQGTDTQYF
DNA: TGCGCCAGCAGCTCAACGTTACAGGGCACAGATACGCAGTATTTT

D: TRBD2
V: TRBV6-1
J: TRBJ2-3
size: once
CDR3: CASSEETGGPTDTQYF
DNA: TGTGCCAGCAGTGAAGAGACGGGAGGGCCTACAGATACGCAGTATTTT

D: TRBD1
V: TRBV2
J: TRBJ1-2
size: .
CDR3: CASSEGPGTGYGYTF
DNA: TGTGCCAGCAGTGAGGGCCCCGGGACAGGCTATGGCTACACCTTC

D: TRBD2
V: TRBV5-6
J: TRBJ2-7
size: .
CDR3: CASSSRLAGAYEQYF
DNA: TGTGCCAGCAGCTCAAGACTAGCGGGAGCCTACGAGCAGTACTTC

D: .
V: TRBV19
J: TRBJ1-4
size: once
CDR3: CASMKSSWLRGEKLFF
DNA: TGTGCCAGTATGAAATCCTCTTGGCTCAGGGGTGAAAAACTGTTTTTT

D: .
V: TRBV10-1
J: TRBJ2-7
size: .
CDR3: CAIPRRARNEQYF
DNA: TGCGCCATCCCGAGGAGGGCACGCAACGAGCAGTACTTC

D: TRBD2
V: TRBV27
J: TRBJ2-5
size: .
CDR3: CASSLLLAGGLETQYF
DNA: TGTGCCAGCAGTTTATTACTAGCGGGAGGATTGGAGACCCAGTACTTC

D: .
V: TRBV19
J: TRBJ2-1
size: .
CDR3: CASSIWGGDTYNEQFF
DNA: TGTGCCAGTAGTATTTGGGGCGGTGATACCTACAATGAGCAGTTCTTC

D: .
V: TRBV6-5
J: TRBJ1-2
size: .
CDR3: CASSYSRETYGYTF
DNA: TGTGCCAGCAGTTACTCGCGGGAAACGTATGGCTACACCTTC

D: TRBD1
V: TRBV15
J: TRBJ2-3
size: .
CDR3: CATSRGDRDTDTQYF
DNA: TGTGCCACCAGCAGAGGGGACAGGGACACAGATACGCAGTATTTT

D: TRBD2
V: TRBV30
J: TRBJ2-7
size: .
CDR3: CAWNKTGTSAYEQYF
DNA: TGTGCCTGGAACAAAACCGGGACTAGCGCCTACGAGCAGTACTTC

D: .
V: TRBV19
J: TRBJ2-1
size: once
CDR3: CASSRGDSPYNEQFF
DNA: TGTGCCAGTAGTAGGGGGGACAGCCCTTACAATGAGCAGTTCTTC

D: .
V: TRBV5-4
J: TRBJ2-1
size: .
CDR3: CASSLASREQFF
DNA: TGTGCCAGCAGCTTGGCTTCCCGGGAGCAGTTCTTC

D: .
V: TRBV4-1
J: TRBJ2-2
size: .
CDR3: CASSLGHLTGELFF
DNA: TGCGCCAGCAGCCTCGGACACCTCACCGGGGAGCTGTTTTTT

D: TRBD2
V: TRBV28
J: TRBJ2-3
size: .
CDR3: CASSSLAASSTDTQYF
DNA: TGTGCCAGCAGTTCTCTAGCGGCTAGCAGCACAGATACGCAGTATTTT

D: TRBD1
V: TRBV7-9
J: TRBJ1-3
size: .
CDR3: CASSGGTGASGNTIYF
DNA: TGTGCCAGCAGCGGCGGGACAGGGGCTTCTGGAAACACCATATATTTT

D: .
V: TRBV27
J: TRBJ2-3
size: .
CDR3: CASSYVRTDTQYF
DNA: TGTGCCAGCAGCTACGTTCGGACAGATACGCAGTATTTT

D: TRBD2
V: TRBV6-4
J: TRBJ2-7
size: once
CDR3: CASSGTSGKSEQYF
DNA: TGTGCCAGCTCCGGGACTAGCGGGAAGTCCGAGCAGTACTTC

D: TRBD1
V: TRBV29-1
J: TRBJ2-5
size: .
CDR3: CSVPGTGGAAQYF
DNA: TGCAGCGTCCCCGGGACAGGGGGCGCAGCCCAGTACTTC

D: .
V: TRBV5-5
J: TRBJ2-2
size: .
CDR3: CASSPISGELFF
DNA: TGTGCCAGCAGTCCGATTAGCGGGGAGCTGTTTTTT

D: TRBD1
V: TRBV5-8
J: TRBJ2-7
size: .
CDR3: CASSYGQGGDEQYF
DNA: TGTGCCAGCAGCTACGGACAGGGCGGGGACGAGCAGTACTTC

D: .
V: TRBV28
J: TRBJ1-1
size: .
CDR3: CASSFRGARLSEAFF
DNA: TGTGCCAGCAGTTTTCGGGGGGCACGGTTAAGTGAAGCTTTCTTT

D: .
V: TRBV6-5
J: TRBJ1-2
size: .
CDR3: CASSITTGSYGYTF
DNA: TGTGCCAGCAGTATTACGACAGGTTCATATGGCTACACCTTC

D: TRBD2
V: TRBV5-5
J: TRBJ2-7
size: .
CDR3: CASSLRLALTYEQYF
DNA: TGTGCCAGCAGCTTGAGACTAGCGCTTACCTACGAGCAGTACTTC

D: TRBD1
V: TRBV9
J: TRBJ1-3
size: .
CDR3: CASSPRDSKSSGNTIYF
DNA: TGTGCCAGCAGCCCCCGGGACAGTAAGAGCTCTGGAAACACCATATATTTT

D: .
V: TRBV19
J: TRBJ2-7
size: .
CDR3: CASSTGTYEQYF
DNA: TGTGCCAGTAGCACAGGTACCTACGAGCAGTACTTC

D: TRBD1
V: TRBV4-1
J: TRBJ1-2
size: .
CDR3: CASSQDRGQGFYGYTF
DNA: TGCGCCAGCAGCCAAGATCGGGGACAGGGGTTCTATGGCTACACCTTC

D: .
V: TRBV6-5
J: TRBJ2-2
size: .
CDR3: CASSGQGGGTGELFF
DNA: TGTGCCAGCAGTGGCCAAGGGGGAGGGACCGGGGAGCTGTTTTTT

D: TRBD1
V: TRBV5-1
J: TRBJ2-1
size: few
CDR3: CASTLLGTGYYNEQFF
DNA: TGCGCCAGCACCCTTCTAGGGACAGGATATTACAATGAGCAGTTCTTC

D: .
V: TRBV4-1
J: TRBJ2-7
size: .
CDR3: CASSQEFTSSYEQYF
DNA: TGCGCCAGCAGCCAAGAGTTTACTAGCAGTTACGAGCAGTACTTC

D: TRBD2
V: TRBV29-1
J: TRBJ2-4
size: .
CDR3: CSVEAPGPSGRSKNIQYF
DNA: TGCAGCGTTGAAGCCCCCGGACCCAGCGGGAGGTCCAAAAACATTCAGTACTTC

D: TRBD1
V: TRBV6-5
J: TRBJ1-2
size: .
CDR3: CASSFRTGDPYGYTF
DNA: TGTGCCAGCAGTTTCCGGACAGGGGATCCTTATGGCTACACCTTC

D: .
V: TRBV30
J: TRBJ2-7
size: .
CDR3: CAWSVPAGVYEQYF
DNA: TGTGCCTGGAGTGTACCCGCAGGGGTCTACGAGCAGTACTTC

D: TRBD1
V: TRBV19
J: TRBJ2-1
size: .
CDR3: CASKRGQGSYNEQFF
DNA: TGTGCCAGTAAGCGGGGACAGGGATCCTACAATGAGCAGTTCTTC

D: .
V: TRBV9
J: TRBJ2-3
size: once
CDR3: CASSVGAGYTDTQYF
DNA: TGTGCCAGCAGCGTAGGGGCGGGATACACAGATACGCAGTATTTT

D: .
V: TRBV28
J: TRBJ2-3
size: .
CDR3: CASNYGGPDTQYF
DNA: TGTGCCAGCAATTATGGGGGCCCAGATACGCAGTATTTT

D: TRBD2
V: TRBV19
J: TRBJ2-7
size: .
CDR3: CASSYSGSPTYEQYF
DNA: TGTGCCAGTAGTTATAGCGGGAGCCCAACCTACGAGCAGTACTTC

D: .
V: TRBV7-9
J: TRBJ2-7
size: .
CDR3: CASSLPTSPGYEQYF
DNA: TGTGCCAGCAGCCTTCCCACCTCGCCCGGCTACGAGCAGTACTTC

D: TRBD2
V: TRBV11-2
J: TRBJ2-3
size: .
CDR3: CASSLVPLGFAGGTDTQYF
DNA: TGTGCCAGCAGCTTAGTCCCCCTTGGTTTTGCGGGAGGCACAGATACGCAGTATTTT

D: .
V: TRBV7-8
J: TRBJ1-4
size: .
CDR3: CASSLGGPANEKLFF
DNA: TGTGCCAGCAGCTTAGGAGGGCCGGCTAATGAAAAACTGTTTTTT

D: .
V: TRBV9
J: TRBJ2-7
size: .
CDR3: CASSVGQGEQYF
DNA: TGTGCCAGCAGCGTAGGGCAGGGGGAGCAGTACTTC

D: TRBD1
V: TRBV28
J: TRBJ2-2
size: .
CDR3: CASLRDSYTGELFF
DNA: TGTGCCAGCCTCCGGGACAGCTACACCGGGGAGCTGTTTTTT

D: .
V: TRBV27
J: TRBJ1-2
size: .
CDR3: CASSSGQSRTF
DNA: TGTGCCAGCAGTTCAGGACAGTCTAGGACCTTC

D: .
V: TRBV18
J: TRBJ1-1
size: .
CDR3: CASSPRPTENTEAFF
DNA: TGTGCCAGCTCACCGCGGCCGACAGAGAACACTGAAGCTTTCTTT